Listed below are T cell receptor beta chains from one sample, sequenced in a study of neoadjuvant anti-PD-1 for oral cavity cancer. Repertoires were generated with immunoSEQ multiplex PCR, while TCRdb's copy carries only in-frame clones and drops some. The sample lists some 7,400 clones, 48% seen once, with over 9% in the top ten. Sequenced material: tumor tissue, taken before nivolumab (anti-PD-1) treatment. The receptors were sampled from a person aged 40 to 85 with oral cavity squamous cell carcinoma. Both conserved end residues are part of each CDR3. Each record gives: J gene, V gene, D gene, CDR3 protein. A D gene is named only where the DNA matches it firmly.

TRBJ2-1,TRBV9,.,CASSVAVNNEQFF
TRBJ2-1,TRBV7-2,TRBD1,CASSPAGQDNEQFF
TRBJ2-6,TRBV6-6,.,CASSYLQGDGANVLTF
TRBJ1-2,TRBV5-6,TRBD1,CASSLGDRRLGYTF
TRBJ2-7,TRBV7-3,.,CASSLWGSYEQYF
TRBJ2-1,TRBV11-2,.,CASSLVGSSYNEQFF
TRBJ2-1,TRBV2,.,CASIRGGSYNEQFF
TRBJ2-5,TRBV5-5,.,CASSRTVLVVTQYF
TRBJ2-4,TRBV6-6,.,CASSYFGGVTNIQYF
TRBJ1-2,TRBV7-9,.,CASSLGTVGRGYTF
TRBJ2-2,TRBV2,.,CASSERGGNTGELFF
TRBJ2-2,TRBV11-2,.,CASSLLLGGGRTGELFF
TRBJ2-4,TRBV6-1,.,CASSEAGAQRIQYF
TRBJ1-2,TRBV7-2,.,CASSLAGTVYGYTF
TRBJ2-7,TRBV15,.,CATSRTHGAGLAAYEQYF
TRBJ2-7,TRBV27,TRBD2,CASSLRSTSVYEQYF
TRBJ2-1,TRBV25-1,.,CASSGGSLSVHEQFF
TRBJ2-7,TRBV7-8,.,CASSFPVSAHEQYF
TRBJ2-1,TRBV7-2,TRBD2,CASSLNSGGTYNEQFF
TRBJ1-2,TRBV20-1,.,CSARHQSGYTF
TRBJ2-7,TRBV4-1,TRBD2,CASRELAGEYYEQYF
TRBJ1-4,TRBV6-1,.,CASSEGIWANEKLFF
TRBJ2-7,TRBV2,.,CASSRPLVGVYEQYF
TRBJ1-1,TRBV7-3,.,CASSLTQNTEAFF
TRBJ2-3,TRBV5-1,TRBD2,CASSRAGGTDTQYF
TRBJ1-5,TRBV15,.,CATSQSGPHQPQHF
TRBJ2-3,TRBV6-6,.,CASSYTEGTDTQYF
TRBJ1-2,TRBV29-1,.,CSGYGGNYGYTF
TRBJ2-2,TRBV2,TRBD1,CASRPLQGQGTNTGELFF
TRBJ2-2,TRBV2,.,CASNAAGTGELFF
TRBJ2-6,TRBV9,.,CASSVEVRLSGANVLTF
TRBJ2-7,TRBV6-6,TRBD2,CASTVLAGAREQYF
TRBJ2-5,TRBV7-6,.,CASSFGQQETQYF
TRBJ2-3,TRBV23-1,.,CASSQWGSRTGRDTQYF
TRBJ2-7,TRBV11-2,TRBD2,CASSLVGLAGVTYEQYF
TRBJ2-1,TRBV7-2,.,CASSLVGASYNEQFF
TRBJ2-1,TRBV20-1,.,CSAPYGSEQFF
TRBJ2-7,TRBV28,TRBD1,CASSPEDRETYEQYF
TRBJ2-1,TRBV27,.,CASSISGFNEQFF
TRBJ2-7,TRBV29-1,.,CSVGSTDYEQYF
TRBJ1-1,TRBV7-9,TRBD1,CASSLGRQGLVGTEAFF
TRBJ1-1,TRBV19,TRBD1,CASSPGQGLTEAFF
TRBJ2-7,TRBV27,TRBD2,CASSSNALGLAYF
TRBJ2-6,TRBV2,TRBD1,CASGAGGSGANVLTF
TRBJ2-7,TRBV7-8,.,CASSLPGSGTYEQYF
TRBJ2-1,TRBV11-2,TRBD2,CASSLEAGEGNEQFF
TRBJ2-7,TRBV4-1,TRBD1,CASSQGTGPSYEQYF
TRBJ2-3,TRBV6-1,TRBD1,CASSELRPGGTDTQYF
TRBJ1-3,TRBV11-2,.,CASSASEGFSGNTIYF
TRBJ2-5,TRBV7-9,TRBD1,CASSPRDSPGETQYF
TRBJ1-4,TRBV7-9,.,CASSLASSGEKLFF
TRBJ2-3,TRBV7-3,.,CASSLGYTDTQYF
TRBJ1-4,TRBV4-1,TRBD1,CASSQGPGQGHEKLFF
TRBJ2-7,TRBV5-1,.,CASSLGSGPTYEQYF
TRBJ2-1,TRBV27,TRBD2,CASNLAGGDNQQFF
TRBJ2-3,TRBV10-3,.,CATTGFTDTQYF
TRBJ1-5,TRBV5-1,TRBD1,CASSHRGNQPQHF
TRBJ2-1,TRBV27,.,CASSIIGDEQFF
TRBJ1-2,TRBV19,.,CASGKGPQDGYTF
TRBJ2-7,TRBV11-2,.,CASSFSGSYEQYF